The 3 T cell receptor beta chains below all came from one sample that was sequenced in a study of blood T cell repertoires in COVID-19. Profiling relied on immunoSEQ multiplex PCR, and the TCRdb table lists in-frame clones only, not all of them. The sample carries a few hundred thousand clones, roughly 90% recorded once. Sequenced sample: peripheral blood. The receptor set was obtained from a man aged 35-49 years with acute or convalescent COVID-19.

The chain uses TRBV19 and TRBJ1-5; TRBD1 is a possible D gene (5 bases). Germline CDR1 is LNHDA and CDR2 is SQIVND (reference sequence). V shed 3 bases and J shed 6 bases, with 15 bases lying between them. The CDR3 spans 15 residues. The DNA of the CDR3 is TGTGCCAGTAGTATGGGGCGGGGCGCCGGTCAGCCCCAGCATTTT. It translates to CASSMGRGAGQPQHF.

The chain joins TRBV27 to TRBJ1-2; tentative D call: TRBD1 (5 bases). V was cut by 0 bases and J by 6 bases, with 11 bases left in between. The germline CDR1 and CDR2 sequences are MNHEY and SMNVEV (reference sequence). The CDR3 contains 14 residues. The CDR3 DNA follows: TGTGCCAGCAGTTTATCCGCAGGGAGGGATGGCTACACCTTC. As protein: CASSLSAGRDGYTF.

As for this clone: The same CDR3 can be traced to other DNA sequences in this sample. The J gene is TRBJ1-6, the V gene TRBV6-5; the match to TRBD1 covers 9 bases. Per germline, CDR1 MNHEY and CDR2 SVGAGI. The CDR3 runs 14 residues. Losses at the gene ends were 5 bases for V and 9 bases for J; bases not matched to a gene: 5. In DNA form, the CDR3 reads TGTGCCAGCAGTCGACAGGGGGTGAGTTCACCCCTCCACTTT. Translated, it gives CASSRQGVSSPLHF.